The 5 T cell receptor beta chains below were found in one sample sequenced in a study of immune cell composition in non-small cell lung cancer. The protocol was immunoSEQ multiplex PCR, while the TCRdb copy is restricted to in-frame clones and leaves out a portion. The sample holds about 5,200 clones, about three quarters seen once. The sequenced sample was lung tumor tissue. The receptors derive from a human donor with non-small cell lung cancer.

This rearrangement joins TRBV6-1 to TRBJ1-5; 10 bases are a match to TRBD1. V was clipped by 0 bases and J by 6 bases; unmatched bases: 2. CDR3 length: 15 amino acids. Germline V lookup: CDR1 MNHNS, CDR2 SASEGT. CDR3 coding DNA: TGTGCCAGCAGTGAAGCAGGGGACAGGGGTCAGCCCCAGCATTTT. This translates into CASSEAGDRGQPQHF.

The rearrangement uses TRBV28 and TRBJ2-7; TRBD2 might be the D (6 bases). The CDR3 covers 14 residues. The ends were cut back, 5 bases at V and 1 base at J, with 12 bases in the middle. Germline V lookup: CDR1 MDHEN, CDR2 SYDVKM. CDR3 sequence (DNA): TGTGCCAGCAGTAAGGAGGGCCTATCCTACGAGCAGTACTTC. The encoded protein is CASSKEGLSYEQYF.

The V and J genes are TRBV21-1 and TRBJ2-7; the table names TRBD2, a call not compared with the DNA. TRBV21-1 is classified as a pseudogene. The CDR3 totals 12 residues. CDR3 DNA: TGTGCCACTGAGCAGCGGGCGGACGAGCAGTACTTC. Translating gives CATEQRADEQYF.

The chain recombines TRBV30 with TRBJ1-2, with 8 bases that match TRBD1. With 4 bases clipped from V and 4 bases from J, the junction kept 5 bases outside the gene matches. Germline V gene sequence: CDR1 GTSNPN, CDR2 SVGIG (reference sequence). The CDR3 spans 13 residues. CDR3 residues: CAWNPGQAYGYTF. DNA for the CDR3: TGTGCCTGGAACCCGGGACAGGCCTATGGCTACACCTTC.

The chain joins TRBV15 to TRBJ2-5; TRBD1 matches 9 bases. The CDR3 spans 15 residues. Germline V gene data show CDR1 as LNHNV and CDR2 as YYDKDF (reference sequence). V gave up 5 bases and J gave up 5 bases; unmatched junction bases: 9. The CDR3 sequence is CATSFRTGVVETQYF. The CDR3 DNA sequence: TGTGCCACCAGCTTCCGGACAGGGGTTGTGGAGACCCAGTACTTC.